Sequencing of this TCR beta chain was carried out in a study of shared clonotypes between healthy human individuals. Worth noting for this clone: Its antigen is not identified.

Clones were read by immunoSEQ multiplex PCR, and TCRdb kept only the in-frame ones, dropping some. This sample has about 2 million clones, with about 95% found just once. Study results and limitations: The authors expected sequencing depth to affect clonotype sharing among donors. The sampled material consisted only of blood, and tissue repertoires are likely to differ.

The receptor comes from a young man in good health. The specimen sequenced was naive CD4+ T cells sorted from blood. Subset of the sample: CD45RA+ positively selected.

CDR3 in DNA: TGTGCCAGCTCACCATCGGGCTCTTGGAACACTGAAGCTTTCTTT. Translated: CASSPSGSWNTEAFF. J is TRBJ1-1 and V is TRBV18; D gene unclear. Germline values: CDR1 KGHSH, CDR2 LQKENI. The ends were cut back, 2 bases at V and 1 base at J, with 11 bases in the middle. The CDR3 contains 15 residues.